The 30 T cell receptor beta chains below were found in one sample sequenced in a study of T cells in Graves' hyperthyroidism and ophthalmopathy. Amplified regions were TCR beta CDR3 sequences from RNA transcripts. The HTBI primer set served for first-round RT-PCR of the TCR CDR3. TCRdb ran MiXCR on the multiplex PCR reads and lists one entry per CDR3 protein. The profile shows a few hundred thousand distinct CDR3 sequences, approximately 15% of them singletons. Sequenced: blood. The receptors were sampled from a woman aged 25 to 39 with Graves' hyperthyroidism that later progressed to Graves' ophthalmopathy.

This clonotype was counted between two and nine times. V is TRBV29-1 and J is TRBJ1-1; TRBD1 matches at 10 bases. The J segment lost 4 bases and the V segment lost 5 bases, leaving 13 bases of the junction unmatched. The germline CDR1 and CDR2 sequences are SQVTM and ANQGSEA. This CDR3 has 16 residues. Written as DNA, the CDR3 is TGCAGCGTTTCTAGGCTCGTGACAGGGGGCACCACTGAAGCTTTCTTT. Its translation: CSVSRLVTGGTTEAFF. The complete variable domain, with remaining parts taken from reference TRBV29-1 and TRBJ1-1, reads SAVISQKPSRDICQRGTSLTIQCQVDSQVTMMFWYRQQPGQSLTLIATANQGSEATYESGFVIDKFPISRPNLTFSTLTVSNMSPEDSSIYLCSVSRLVTGGTTEAFFGQGTRLTVV.

The chain carries TRBV28 and TRBJ2-5; TRBD2 matches 9 bases. The V gene's germline CDR1 is MDHEN and CDR2 SYDVKM. V dropped 2 bases and J dropped 4; count of bases not matched to a gene: 2. The CDR3 runs 14 residues. CDR3 sequence reads: CASSLAGGLETQYF. As DNA, the CDR3 is TGTGCCAGCAGTTTAGCGGGAGGGCTAGAGACCCAGTACTTC.

This chain links TRBV30 with TRBJ2-3; D gene uncertain. The germline V gene has CDR1 GTSNPN and CDR2 SVGIG (reference sequence). The CDR3 has 11 amino acids. With 5 bases removed from V and 6 bases from J, the gap between germline ends came to 9 bases. In nucleotides, the CDR3 is TGTGCCTGGGGTAATAGGGATACGCAGTATTTT. Protein sequence: CAWGNRDTQYF.

There are a few counts of this clonotype. This rearrangement joins TRBV19 to TRBJ1-5, with D perhaps matching TRBD1 (6 bases). The CDR3 length is 14 residues. Germline loops: CDR1 LNHDA, CDR2 SQIVND (reference sequence). V was cut by 3 bases and J by 7 bases, with 13 bases left in between. CDR3 loop: CASSIVGAKQPQHF. CDR3 bases: TGTGCCAGTAGTATTGTGGGGGCAAAGCAGCCCCAGCATTTT.

There are many counts of this clonotype. The V gene is TRBV27, the J gene TRBJ2-1; 9 bases map to TRBD1. The CDR3 is made up of 15 amino acids. Germline CDR1 reads MNHEY; CDR2 reads SMNVEV (reference sequence). After removal of 6 bases from V and 4 bases from J, the junction contained 7 bases not matched to a gene. This chain's CDR3 is CASRTGGARYNEQFF. CDR3 nucleotide sequence: TGTGCCAGCAGAACAGGGGGCGCAAGGTACAATGAGCAGTTCTTC.

The V and J genes are TRBV12-3 or TRBV12-4 and TRBJ2-5; 9 bases fit TRBD1. The CDR3 sequence is 15 residues long. V dropped 9 bases and J dropped 5; count of bases not matched to a gene: 13. The CDR3 region has the DNA TGTGCCAGTATTAAACGAGACAGGGGGGAGGAGACCCAGTACTTC. It specifies CASIKRDRGEETQYF.

Ten or more counts support this clonotype. The chain combines TRBV28 with TRBJ2-5; D call uncertain. The V and J ends lost 3 bases and 0 bases respectively, with 11 bases between them. CDR1 and CDR2 (germline): MDHEN, SYDVKM. The CDR3 is 15 amino acids. The CDR3: CASSFGGAYQETQYF. The CDR3 bases are TGTGCCAGCAGTTTTGGTGGCGCGTACCAAGAGACCCAGTACTTC.

About this clonotype itself: This may be a read error, as it is one base from a much larger clone. The chain recombines TRBV19 with TRBJ2-1; D unresolved. This CDR3 region has 16 residues. Looked up from germline, CDR1 is LNHDA and CDR2 is SQIVND (reference sequence). Trimming took 2 bases from V and 2 from J, leaving 13 bases between them. The CDR3 sequence: CASSISLESPYNEQFF. The DNA of the CDR3 is TGTGCCAGTAGTATAAGCCTGGAGAGCCCCTACAATGAGCAGTTCTTC.

The table lists this clonotype with many counts. This sequence joins TRBV30 and TRBJ1-2, with D unclear. Trimming pared 0 bases from V and 3 bases from J, leaving 11 bases between. From germline, CDR1 is GTSNPN and CDR2 SVGIG (reference sequence). This CDR3 is 14 amino acids long. DNA for the CDR3: TGTGCCTGGAGTGTTCGGGTCCCTTACTATGGCTACACCTTC. Protein sequence: CAWSVRVPYYGYTF.

This rearrangement joins TRBV3-1 to TRBJ2-2, with D perhaps matching TRBD1 or TRBD2 (6 bases each). V was pared by 1 base and J by 7 bases, with 16 bases between. The CDR3 is 16 amino acids. CDR1 and CDR2 (germline): LGHDT, YNNKEL (reference sequence). The CDR3 nucleotides read TGTGCCAGCAGCCAAGTCCAGGGTGGGGGGCACGGGGAGCTGTTTTTT. This gives the protein CASSQVQGGGHGELFF.

This clonotype was recorded at least ten times. The chain is built from TRBV20-1 and TRBJ2-7, with D possibly matching TRBD2 (7 bases). Germline V gene data show CDR1 as DFQATT and CDR2 as SNEGSKA (reference sequence). The V end was cut by 0 bases, the J end by 7 bases, with 19 bases between. This CDR3 is built from 15 residues. The chain's CDR3 is CSARDRGGGEYEQYF. DNA of the CDR3: TGCAGTGCTAGAGATAGGGGCGGGGGCGAATATGAGCAGTACTTC.

This clonotype turned up a few times. The chain joins TRBV7-9 to TRBJ2-7; 11 bases align to TRBD2. CDR3 size: 16 residues. The V segment lost 0 bases and the J segment 4 bases; nucleotides outside the gene matches: 5. Per the germline V gene, CDR1 is SEHNR and CDR2 is FQNEAQ (reference sequence). CDR3: CASSLALAGGLYEQYF. In DNA form, the CDR3 reads TGTGCCAGCAGCTTAGCGCTAGCGGGAGGATTATACGAGCAGTACTTC.

This clonotype appeared a few times. A clone one base away is much larger, so this may be a read error. Because it lacks the conserved phenylalanine or tryptophan at the end, this CDR3 is likely a read error. This chain connects TRBV20-1 to TRBJ2-5; possible D gene TRBD1, 6 bases. The CDR3 covers 15 residues. Trimming left V 0 bases short and J 4 bases short, with 15 bases between. CDR1 is DFQATT, CDR2 SNEGSKA, per germline (reference sequence). The CDR3, as DNA: TGCAGTGCTAGAGATCCTAACAGGGACGGAGAGACCCAGTACCTC. This codes for CSARDPNRDGETQYL.

The chain carries TRBV30 and TRBJ1-5; D gene unclear. The germline V gene has CDR1 GTSNPN and CDR2 SVGIG (reference sequence). CDR3 length: 14 residues. Trimming took 2 bases from V and 6 from J, leaving 14 bases between them. The CDR3 loop is CAWSLHLGSQPQHF. Here the CDR3 DNA reads TGTGCCTGGAGTCTCCATTTAGGGAGTCAGCCCCAGCATTTT. The variable domain in full, with the rest retrieved from reference TRBV30 and TRBJ1-5, is SQTIHQWPATLVQPVGSPLSLECTVEGTSNPNLYWYRQAAGRGLQLLFYSVGIGQISSEVPQNLSASRPQDRQFILSSKKLLLSDSGFYLCAWSLHLGSQPQHFGDGTRLSIL.

This clonotype was counted ten times or more. This chain links TRBV20-1 with TRBJ2-1; tentatively, D is TRBD1 (5 bases). Germline-derived CDR1 and CDR2 are DFQATT and SNEGSKA (reference sequence). Deletions cut 4 bases from V and 0 bases from J, with 13 bases between. The CDR3 is made up of 15 amino acids. CDR3 sequence (DNA): TGCAGTGCTAAGCAGGGCCGCGGCTCCTACAATGAGCAGTTCTTC. Translated, it gives CSAKQGRGSYNEQFF.

This clonotype was found many times. The chain recombines TRBV7-8 with TRBJ2-7, with 10 positions matching TRBD1. V was pared by 1 base and J by 5 bases, with 11 bases of the junction left unmatched. The CDR3 totals 17 residues. The germline V gene has CDR1 SGHVS and CDR2 FQNEAQ. CDR3 in DNA: TGTGCCAGCAGCTTAGTTGGGACAGGGGTGACGGGAAACGAGCAGTACTTC. Translating gives CASSLVGTGVTGNEQYF.

Ten or more counts support this clonotype. The chain carries TRBV20-1 and TRBJ1-1, with D hard to call. CDR1 and CDR2 (germline): DFQATT, SNEGSKA (reference sequence). Trimming took 3 bases from V and 1 from J, leaving 3 bases between them. This CDR3 contains 11 residues. Here the CDR3 DNA reads TGCAGTGCTAGGTCGAACACTGAAGCTTTCTTT. The encoded protein is CSARSNTEAFF.

Remarks on this clonotype: A read error may produce the germline difference seen at one junction end. This chain uses TRBV7-9 with TRBJ2-2; 8 bases are shared with TRBD1. This CDR3 region has 15 residues. The germline gives CDR1 SEHNR, CDR2 FQNEAQ (reference sequence). CDR3 residues: CASSTWTGNTGELLF. The CDR3 DNA sequence: TGTGCCAGCAGCACTTGGACAGGGAACACCGGGGAGCTGCTTTTT.

The table lists this clonotype with many counts. The genes are TRBV28 and TRBJ2-4, with 12 bases fitting TRBD1. The CDR3 has 14 amino acids. The germline V gene encodes CDR1 MDHEN and CDR2 SYDVKM. V lost 5 bases, J lost 7 bases, and 3 bases stayed unmatched. DNA for the CDR3: TGTGCCAGCAGTGCGGGACAGGGGGCGAACATTCAGTACTTC. This translates into CASSAGQGANIQYF.

This clonotype was seen repeatedly, ten times or more. This chain uses TRBV20-1 with TRBJ2-7; 8 positions match TRBD1. The CDR3 totals 15 residues. Germline trimming cut 5 bases from V and 2 bases from J; bases unmatched to any gene: 11. Germline V lookup: CDR1 DFQATT, CDR2 SNEGSKA (reference sequence). The DNA of the CDR3 is TGCAGTGCTGAACCTCCGGCAGGGGGCACCTACGAGCAGTACTTC. It is translated as CSAEPPAGGTYEQYF.

This clonotype has at least ten counts. This chain links TRBV28 with TRBJ1-2; a weak D match, TRBD1 (5 bases). CDR3 length: 14 residues. Germline V gene lookup returns CDR1 MDHEN and CDR2 SYDVKM. Trimming took 6 bases from V and 3 from J, leaving 14 bases between them. CDR3 region: CASSTVQGYYGYTF. For the CDR3, the DNA is TGTGCCAGCAGCACTGTGCAGGGATACTATGGCTACACCTTC.

This clonotype has a handful of counts. The chain carries TRBV20-1 and TRBJ2-7; weak D call: TRBD1 (6 bases). CDR1 and CDR2 (germline): DFQATT, SNEGSKA (reference sequence). The CDR3 totals 15 residues. Trimming took 0 bases from V and 7 from J, leaving 19 bases between them. The DNA of the CDR3 is TGCAGTGCTAGAGATCCCCGACAGGAAATAGAGGAGCAGTACTTC. Translation: CSARDPRQEIEEQYF.

This clonotype was counted between two and nine times. V and J are TRBV19 and TRBJ2-7; possible D gene TRBD1, 6 bases. Germline V lookup: CDR1 LNHDA, CDR2 SQIVND (reference sequence). The CDR3 runs 15 residues. V was trimmed by 3 bases and J by 4 bases, leaving 16 bases between them. The CDR3 loop reads CASSIAGDFTYEQYF. CDR3 nucleotide sequence: TGTGCCAGTAGTATCGCAGGGGATTTCACATACGAGCAGTACTTC.

This clonotype was recorded a few times. The chain uses TRBV27 and TRBJ2-7; TRBD1 matches at 7 bases. V lost 8 bases and J lost 7; bases outside the gene matches: 5. This CDR3 has 11 amino acids. Germline assignment: CDR1 MNHEY and CDR2 SMNVEV (reference sequence). The CDR3 loop is CASPSQGEQYF. In nucleotides, the CDR3 is TGTGCCAGCCCCTCACAGGGGGAGCAGTACTTC.

This clonotype was seen repeatedly, ten times or more. The chain joins TRBV5-1 to TRBJ2-7; weak D call: TRBD1 (5 bases). This CDR3 has 12 amino acids. The V and J ends lost 4 bases and 6 bases respectively, with 11 bases between them. Germline assignment: CDR1 SGHRS and CDR2 YFSETQ. The CDR3 protein is CASSQGTGEQYF. CDR3 nucleotides: TGCGCCAGCAGCCAGGGTACGGGCGAGCAGTACTTC. Filled out from reference TRBV5-1 and TRBJ2-7, the complete variable domain reads KAGVTQTPRYLIKTRGQQVTLSCSPISGHRSVSWYQQTPGQGLQFLFEYFSETQRNKGNFPGRFSGRQFSNSRSEMNVSTLELGDSALYLCASSQGTGEQYFGPGTRLTVT.

This clonotype was detected ten times or more. J is TRBJ2-2 and V is TRBV18; 8 nucleotides match TRBD2. CDR3 length: 15 amino acids. J was trimmed by 4 bases and V by 4 bases; bases with no gene match: 5. Germline CDR1 KGHSH, CDR2 LQKENI. This chain's CDR3 is CASSQRLASTGELFF. The CDR3 DNA reads as TGTGCCAGCTCACAAAGACTAGCGAGCACCGGGGAGCTGTTTTTT.

There are many counts of this clonotype. The chain is built from TRBV6-1 and TRBJ2-1, with 7 bases fitting TRBD1. Unmatched junction bases numbered 20, after V lost 8 bases and J lost 7 bases. Looked up from germline, CDR1 is MNHNS and CDR2 is SASEGT. The CDR3 contains 17 residues. CDR3 nucleotide sequence: TGTGCCAGCCAGAAACCGGGCCTCACGACAGGGAGTAATGAGCAGTTCTTC. Translation gives CASQKPGLTTGSNEQFF.

At least ten counts were recorded for this clonotype. V is TRBV12-3 or TRBV12-4 and J is TRBJ2-3, with 7 bases matching TRBD2. This CDR3 comprises 15 residues. V gave up 3 bases and J gave up 0 bases; unmatched junction bases: 3. CDR3: CASSLLLASTDTQYF. As DNA, the CDR3 is TGTGCCAGCAGTTTGTTACTAGCGAGCACAGATACGCAGTATTTT.

This clonotype was seen ten or more times. The chain employs TRBV6-2 or TRBV6-3 and TRBJ1-1; possibly TRBD1 for D (5 bases). Germline V gene sequence: CDR1 MNHEY, CDR2 SVGEGT. Trimming shortened V by 6 bases and J by 0 bases, and 14 bases separated the two germline ends. This CDR3 has 15 residues. Written as DNA, the CDR3 is TGTGCCAGCAGGTTAAGGGGATCAGTGAACACTGAAGCTTTCTTT. Its protein product is CASRLRGSVNTEAFF.

With regard to this clonotype: A much larger clone lies one base from this, so it may be a read error. The V and J genes are TRBV28 and TRBJ2-7; 10 nucleotides agree with TRBD2. After removal of 6 bases from V and 0 bases from J, the junction contained 5 bases not matched to a gene. In germline, CDR1 is MDHEN, CDR2 SYDVKM. This CDR3 contains 15 residues. The CDR3: CASSKLAGSSYEQYF. For the CDR3, the DNA is TGTGCCAGCAGCAAACTAGCGGGGAGCTCCTACGAGCAGTACTTC.